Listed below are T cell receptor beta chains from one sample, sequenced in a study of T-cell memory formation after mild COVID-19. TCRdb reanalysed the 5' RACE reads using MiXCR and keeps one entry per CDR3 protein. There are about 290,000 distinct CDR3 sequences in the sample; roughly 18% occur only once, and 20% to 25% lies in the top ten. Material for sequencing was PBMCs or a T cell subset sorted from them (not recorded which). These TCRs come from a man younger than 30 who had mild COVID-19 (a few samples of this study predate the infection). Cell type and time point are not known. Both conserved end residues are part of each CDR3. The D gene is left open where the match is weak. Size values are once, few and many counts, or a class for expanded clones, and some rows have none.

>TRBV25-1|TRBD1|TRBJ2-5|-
TGTGCCAGCAGTCACCCCCCGGGACAGGGCCAAGAGACCCAGTACTTC
CASSHPPGQGQETQYF
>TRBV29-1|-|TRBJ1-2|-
TGCAGCGTTCGAACAGGGAGCTCTAGTGGCTACACCTTC
CSVRTGSSSGYTF
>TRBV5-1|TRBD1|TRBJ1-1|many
TGCGCCAGCAGCGCACAGGGGGCGATAGCTGAAGCTTTCTTT
CASSAQGAIAEAFF
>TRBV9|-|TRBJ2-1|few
TGTGCCAGCCAGAGGGGGGGCGGGGAGCCGTTCTTC
CASQRGGGEPFF
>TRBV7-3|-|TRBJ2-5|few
TGTGCCAGCAGCTTGGTGGCCGGGGAAGAGACCCAGTACTTC
CASSLVAGEETQYF
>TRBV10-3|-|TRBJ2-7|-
TGTGCCATCAGTCTTGACCCGAAAAGGGCCTACGAGCAGTACTTC
CAISLDPKRAYEQYF
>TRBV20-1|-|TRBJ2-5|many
TGCAGTGCTATTCAGGGGATGGGGGAGACCCAGTACTTC
CSAIQGMGETQYF
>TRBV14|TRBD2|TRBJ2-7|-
TGTGCCAGCAGCCGGACTAGCGCCCACGAGCAGTACTTC
CASSRTSAHEQYF
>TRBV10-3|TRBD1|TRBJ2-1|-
TGTGCCATCAGGTCCGGGACAGGGGGCGATGAGCAGTTCTTC
CAIRSGTGGDEQFF
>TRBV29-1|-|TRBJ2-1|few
TGCAGCGTTGAACCAACACAGGCCAGCTCCTACAATGAGCAGTTCTTC
CSVEPTQASSYNEQFF
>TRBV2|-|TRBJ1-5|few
TGTGCCAGCACCCGAGACACTAATAGCAATCAGCCCCAGCATTTT
CASTRDTNSNQPQHF
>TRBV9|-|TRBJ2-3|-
TGTGCCAGCTCTCCCGGCCCCCGGACTCTAGATACGCAGTATTTT
CASSPGPRTLDTQYF
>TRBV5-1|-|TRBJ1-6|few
TGCGCCAGCAGCTTGGGGAGGGCGGATGGCTCACCCCTCCACTTT
CASSLGRADGSPLHF
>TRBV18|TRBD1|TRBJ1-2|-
TGTGCCAGCTCACAAATACAGGGGGCTATAGACGGCTACACCTTC
CASSQIQGAIDGYTF
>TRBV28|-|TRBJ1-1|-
TGTGCCAGCAGTAAGATGAACACTGAAGCTTTCTTT
CASSKMNTEAFF
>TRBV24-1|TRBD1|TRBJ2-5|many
TGTGCCACCAGTGAGAACAGGGGGGAGACCCAGTACTTC
CATSENRGETQYF
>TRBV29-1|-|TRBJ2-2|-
TGCAGCGTTGAATCGAGACCGGGGGAGCTGTTTTTT
CSVESRPGELFF
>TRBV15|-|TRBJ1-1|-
TGTGCCACCAGCAGAGGACGGGAGAACACTGAAGCTTTCTTT
CATSRGRENTEAFF
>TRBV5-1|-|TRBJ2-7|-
TGCGCCAGCAGCTTGGCGTGGGCCTCATCCTACGAGCAGTACTTC
CASSLAWASSYEQYF
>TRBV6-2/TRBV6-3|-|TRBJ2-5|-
TGTGCCAGCAGTTACTCCAGGGGTAAAGAGACCCAGTACTTC
CASSYSRGKETQYF
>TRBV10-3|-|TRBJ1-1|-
TGTGCCATCAGTGACTTCAGTCAGGTGGACACTGAAGCTTTCTTT
CAISDFSQVDTEAFF
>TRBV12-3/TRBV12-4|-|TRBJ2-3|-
TGTGCCAGCAGGAGGGTCGGTGGCACAGATACGCAGTATTTT
CASRRVGGTDTQYF
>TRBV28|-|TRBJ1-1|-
TGTGCCAGCACCTTTCCCTCGAACACTGAAGCTTTCTTT
CASTFPSNTEAFF
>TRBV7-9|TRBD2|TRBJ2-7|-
TGTGCCAGCAGCTTGTTTCGGGTTAGCGGGGTTCCCTACGAGCAGTACTTC
CASSLFRVSGVPYEQYF
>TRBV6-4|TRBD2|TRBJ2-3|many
TGTGCCAGCAGTGACTCGAGCGGGGGCACAGATACGCAGTATTTT
CASSDSSGGTDTQYF
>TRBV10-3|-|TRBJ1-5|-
TGTGCCATCAGTGAGTCCGGGCAGCCCCAGCATTTT
CAISESGQPQHF
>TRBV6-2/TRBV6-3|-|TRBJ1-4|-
TGTGCCAGCATCAAACAGGGTGAGGAAAAACTGTTTTTT
CASIKQGEEKLFF
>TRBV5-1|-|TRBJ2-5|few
TGCGCCAGCAGCTTGGCCGCGGGGCACGCGGAGACCCAGTACTTC
CASSLAAGHAETQYF
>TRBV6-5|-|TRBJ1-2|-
TGTGCCAGCAGTGACCCGAGGGGAGCTAACTATGGCTACACCTTC
CASSDPRGANYGYTF
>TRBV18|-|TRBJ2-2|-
TGTGCCAGCTCACCACCGAACACTAACACCGGGGAGCTGTTTTTT
CASSPPNTNTGELFF
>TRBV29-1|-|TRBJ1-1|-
TGCAGCGTTGAAAGACCGCACACTGAAGCTTTCTTT
CSVERPHTEAFF
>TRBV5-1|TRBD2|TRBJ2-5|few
TGCGCCAGCAAACCCTACAATGCTGGCGGGGGTACCCAGTACTTC
CASKPYNAGGGTQYF
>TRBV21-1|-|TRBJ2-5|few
TGTGCCAGCAGCAAATGCCAGGGTAGCATTTCCCAAGAGACCCAGTACTTC
CASSKCQGSISQETQYF
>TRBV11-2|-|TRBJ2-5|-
TGTGCCAGCAGCTTTCGGGCGGGGCCGACACTAGAGACCCAGTACTTC
CASSFRAGPTLETQYF
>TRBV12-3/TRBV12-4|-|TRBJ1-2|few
TGTGCCAGCAGCCGACAGACGGAGGGGATCGGGTACACCTTC
CASSRQTEGIGYTF
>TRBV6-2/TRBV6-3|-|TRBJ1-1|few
TGTGCCAGCAGTTACTCGTCCGGGGTAAACACTGAAGCTTTCTTT
CASSYSSGVNTEAFF
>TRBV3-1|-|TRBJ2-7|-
TGTGCCAGCAGCCAGGGCCGGGCCTCCCTTCGGCACGAGCAGTACTTC
CASSQGRASLRHEQYF